These 8 T cell receptor beta chains share one sample of origin, sequenced in a study of cytomegalovirus exposure and HLA in healthy donors. The PCR was carried out with 60 Vbeta primers and 13 Jbeta primers. The repertoire was sequenced with immunoSEQ multiplex PCR; TCRdb's copy has only in-frame clones and lacks some. The sample records some 150,000 clones, 74% being singletons. Sequenced input: PBMCs. The source is a young man in good health and CMV-seronegative.

The genes are TRBV9 and TRBJ2-1; TRBD2 aligns across 8 bases. V shed 4 bases and J 7 bases; nucleotides not matched to a gene: 10. The germline V gene has CDR1 SGDLS and CDR2 YYNGEE. The CDR3 has 15 amino acids. For the CDR3, the DNA is TGTGCCAGCAGCACACAATCGACTAGCGCGAATGAGCAGTTCTTC. This codes for CASSTQSTSANEQFF.

This clone has just a few counts. This chain links TRBV19 with TRBJ2-7, with 7 bases identical to TRBD1. The V segment lost 6 bases and the J segment 0 bases; nucleotides outside the gene matches: 5. The CDR3 is 14 amino acids. Germline V CDR1 and CDR2: LNHDA, SQIVND (reference sequence). This CDR3 reads CASSRDSSSYEQYF. CDR3 bases: TGTGCCAGTAGCCGGGACAGCAGCTCCTACGAGCAGTACTTC. The variable domain in full, completed from reference TRBV19 and TRBJ2-7, reads DGGITQSPKYLFRKEGQNVTLSCEQNLNHDAMYWYRQDPGQGLRLIYYSQIVNDFQKGDIAEGYSVSREKKESFPLTVTSAQKNPTAFYLCASSRDSSSYEQYFGPGTRLTVT.

The chain is built from TRBV5-1 and TRBJ2-1, with 9 positions matching TRBD1. CDR1 and CDR2 from the germline V gene are SGHRS and YFSETQ. The CDR3 totals 16 residues. V lost 4 bases, J lost 3 bases, and 8 bases stayed unmatched. CDR3 protein: CASSLGTGPFYNEQFF. The CDR3 coding sequence is TGCGCCAGCAGCCTGGGGACAGGGCCTTTCTACAATGAGCAGTTCTTC.

The chain couples TRBV4-2 to TRBJ2-1; 10 nucleotides align to TRBD2. Trimming removed 4 bases from V and 4 bases from J; junction bases left unmatched: 7. The length of the CDR3 is 16 residues. Looked up from germline, CDR1 is LGHNA and CDR2 is YNFKEQ. This CDR3 reads CASSRAGTSAYNEQFF. CDR3 bases: TGTGCCAGCAGCCGCGCCGGGACTAGCGCTTACAATGAGCAGTTCTTC.

With regard to this clone: The DNA is left out, because the CDR3 cannot be placed on it with certainty; the CDR3 is given as TCRdb lists it. V usage is TRBV28 and J usage is TRBJ1-2; TRBD1, as called in the table, went unchecked against the DNA. CDR1 and CDR2 from the germline V gene are MDHEN and SYDVKM. The CDR3 contains 15 residues when both ends are counted. The CDR3 loop is CASSPVGQGIYGYPF.

With respect to this clone: Germline is not matched at one junction end, which may reflect a read error. The V and J genes are TRBV6-5 and TRBJ1-2, with D perhaps TRBD1 (6 bases). Germline CDR1 reads MNHEY; CDR2 reads SVGAGI. The CDR3 has 14 amino acids. For the CDR3, the DNA is TGTGCCAGCAGTCCGATTAATAAGTTTGGGGGCTACCCCTTC. Protein: CASSPINKFGGYPF.

J is TRBJ2-7 and V is TRBV7-8; 8 bases map to TRBD1. In germline, CDR1 is SGHVS, CDR2 FQNEAQ. This CDR3 is 15 amino acids long. Unmatched junction bases numbered 6, after V lost 5 bases and J lost 0 bases. CDR3 in DNA: TGTGCCAGCAGCCCTGGACAGGGCTCCTCCTACGAGCAGTACTTC. This translates into CASSPGQGSSYEQYF.

J is TRBJ1-1 and V is TRBV27; no firm D call. The CDR3 extends over 13 amino acids. CDR1 is MNHEY, CDR2 SMNVEV, per germline (reference sequence). V shed 2 bases and J shed 1 base, with 5 bases lying between them. In DNA, the CDR3 is TGTGCCAGCAGTTTAAGACAGAACACTGAAGCTTTCTTT. Translating it yields CASSLRQNTEAFF.